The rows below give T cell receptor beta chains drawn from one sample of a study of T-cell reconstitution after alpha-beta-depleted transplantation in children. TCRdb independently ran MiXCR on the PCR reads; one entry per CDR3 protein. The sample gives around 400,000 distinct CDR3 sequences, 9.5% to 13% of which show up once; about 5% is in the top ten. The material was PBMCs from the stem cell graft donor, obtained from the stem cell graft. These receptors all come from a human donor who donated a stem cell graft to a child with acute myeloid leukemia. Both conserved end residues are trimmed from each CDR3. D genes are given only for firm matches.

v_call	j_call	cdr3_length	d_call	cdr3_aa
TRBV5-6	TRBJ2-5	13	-	ASSIRTMYQETQY
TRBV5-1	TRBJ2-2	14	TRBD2	ASSRLAGGLTGELF
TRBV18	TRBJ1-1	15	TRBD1	ASSPPDRGGMNTEAF
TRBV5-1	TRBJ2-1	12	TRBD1	ASSPENDRGLRF
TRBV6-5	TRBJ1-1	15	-	ASSYEDLGAQNTEAF
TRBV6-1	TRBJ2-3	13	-	ASSKHVGRTDTQY
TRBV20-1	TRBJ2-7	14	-	SASESGPSTLLEQY
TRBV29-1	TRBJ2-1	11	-	SAVPSSYNEQF
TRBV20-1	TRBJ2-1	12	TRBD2	SAMGLAGDFEQF
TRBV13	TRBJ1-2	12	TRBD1	ASSQGAILYGYT
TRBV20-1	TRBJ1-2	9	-	SARQGQGYT
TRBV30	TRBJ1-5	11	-	ASSPGRNQPQH
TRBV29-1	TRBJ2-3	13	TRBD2	SVVAGGTLPDTQY
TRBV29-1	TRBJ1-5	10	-	SATSGNQPQH
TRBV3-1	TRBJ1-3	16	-	ASSPVADDLISGNTIY
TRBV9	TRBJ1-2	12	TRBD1	ASSAQRQGGGYT
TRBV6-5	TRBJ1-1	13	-	ASSYGKIMNTEAF
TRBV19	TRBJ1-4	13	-	ASSIGQLTNEKLF
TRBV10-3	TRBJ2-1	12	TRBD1	AISDRQGNNEQF
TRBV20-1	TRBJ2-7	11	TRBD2	SASPGLTYEQY
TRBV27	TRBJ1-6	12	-	ASSLTRANSPLH
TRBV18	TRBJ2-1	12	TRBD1	ASSPGQIFNEQF
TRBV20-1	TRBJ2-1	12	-	SVKGPILGNEQF
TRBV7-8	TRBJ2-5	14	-	ASSFRAWGTQETQY
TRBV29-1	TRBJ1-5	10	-	SVEDPGVGRR
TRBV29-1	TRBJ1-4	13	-	SVALPRGVSEKLF
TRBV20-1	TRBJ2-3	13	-	SATPRFWSTDTQY
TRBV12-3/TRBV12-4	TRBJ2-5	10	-	ASSFRGETQY
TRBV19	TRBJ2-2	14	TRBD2	ASSAAGTSGTGELF
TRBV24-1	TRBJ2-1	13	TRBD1	ATSDPGTGSHEQF
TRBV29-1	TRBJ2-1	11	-	SVARQGGNEQF
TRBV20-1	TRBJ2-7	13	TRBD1	SARDGQGRIDEQY
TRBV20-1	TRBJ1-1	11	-	SVRRGGYTEAF
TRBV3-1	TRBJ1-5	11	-	ASSQNFGVAQH
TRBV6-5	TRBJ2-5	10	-	ASSSLSETQY
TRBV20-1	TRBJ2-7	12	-	SARGSADLYEQY
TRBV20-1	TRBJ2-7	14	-	SARERRGQGFYEQY
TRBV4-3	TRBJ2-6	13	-	ASTPGFTGANVLT
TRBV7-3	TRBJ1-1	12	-	ASSSDSGFTEAF
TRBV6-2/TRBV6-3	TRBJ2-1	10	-	ASSYWGNEQF
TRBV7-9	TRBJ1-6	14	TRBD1	ASSLHGTGGLSPLH
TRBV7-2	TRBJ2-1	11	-	ASSLRRGTEQF
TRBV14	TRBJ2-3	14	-	ASSAVGFGMADTQY
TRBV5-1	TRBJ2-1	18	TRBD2	ASSSPPGLAGLSSYNEQF
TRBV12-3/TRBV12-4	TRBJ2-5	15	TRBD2	ASSPGLAGGPRETQY
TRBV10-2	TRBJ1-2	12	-	ASSEEGFHYGYT